These T cell receptor beta chains were read from a single sample in a study of blood T cell repertoires in COVID-19. Some clones are missing from TCRdb's copy, which holds only in-frame ones; the method was immunoSEQ multiplex PCR. Among a few hundred thousand clones listed, around 83% were seen once. The specimen was peripheral blood. Every receptor here comes from a woman aged 40 to 50 who had recovered from COVID-19. The CDR3 runs from the conserved cysteine through the conserved F or W. The order of the fields is clone size, J gene, V gene, D gene, CDR3 protein, CDR3 DNA. D genes are given only for firm matches. Rows may omit the clone size; those that give it use once, few, many or a size class.

size: NA
J: TRBJ2-7
V: TRBV4-2
D: TRBD1
CDR3: CASSQATGTGTYEQYF
DNA: TGTGCCAGCAGCCAAGCCACCGGGACAGGGACCTACGAGCAGTACTTC

size: NA
J: TRBJ1-5
V: TRBV15
D: NA
CDR3: CATSRPGAYRGQPQHF
DNA: TGTGCCACCAGCAGACCTGGGGCCTATCGAGGCCAGCCCCAGCATTTT

size: NA
J: TRBJ1-2
V: TRBV4-3
D: TRBD1
CDR3: CASSQQATTGYTSGYTF
DNA: TGCGCCAGCAGCCAACAAGCCACGACAGGGTATACCTCTGGCTACACCTTC

size: NA
J: TRBJ1-2
V: TRBV30
D: NA
CDR3: CAWSPTARYGYTF
DNA: TGTGCCTGGAGTCCAACAGCCCGCTATGGCTACACCTTC

size: NA
J: TRBJ2-3
V: TRBV9
D: TRBD2
CDR3: CASNLAEEDTQYF
DNA: TGTGCCAGCAACCTAGCGGAAGAGGATACGCAGTATTTT

size: NA
J: TRBJ2-7
V: TRBV5-1
D: TRBD1
CDR3: CASSPGGTGVDEQYF
DNA: TGCGCCAGCAGCCCAGGGGGGACAGGGGTAGACGAGCAGTACTTC

size: NA
J: TRBJ2-1
V: TRBV20-1
D: TRBD2
CDR3: CSAILAGVQFF
DNA: TGCAGTGCTATATTAGCGGGGGTGCAATTCTTC

size: NA
J: TRBJ2-1
V: TRBV7-3
D: NA
CDR3: CASGLLGGVYNEQFF
DNA: TGTGCCAGCGGCCTTCTGGGCGGGGTCTACAATGAGCAGTTCTTC

size: NA
J: TRBJ2-7
V: TRBV6-5
D: TRBD1
CDR3: CASSTPGQEAYEQYF
DNA: TGTGCCAGCAGTACTCCCGGACAGGAAGCCTACGAGCAGTACTTC

size: once
J: TRBJ1-2
V: TRBV2
D: NA
CDR3: CASSEGRGNYGYTF
DNA: TGTGCCAGCAGTGAGGGGCGGGGCAACTATGGCTACACCTTC

size: NA
J: TRBJ1-5
V: TRBV11-2
D: NA
CDR3: CASSLTPNNQPQHF
DNA: TGTGCCAGCAGCCTGACACCTAACAATCAGCCCCAGCATTTT

size: NA
J: TRBJ2-7
V: TRBV19
D: TRBD1
CDR3: CASSSSTGVEQYF
DNA: TGTGCCAGTAGTTCGTCGACAGGGGTCGAGCAGTACTTC

size: once
J: TRBJ1-1
V: TRBV19
D: TRBD1
CDR3: CASSLLKAGGTEAFF
DNA: TGTGCCAGTAGTCTCCTCAAGGCAGGGGGCACTGAAGCTTTCTTT

size: NA
J: TRBJ2-1
V: TRBV12-3/TRBV12-4
D: NA
CDR3: CASSRGTESFF
DNA: TGTGCCAGCAGTCGCGGGACAGAATCGTTCTTC

size: NA
J: TRBJ1-2
V: TRBV30
D: NA
CDR3: CAWSLDTAGAFGYTF
DNA: TGTGCCTGGAGTCTGGATACCGCGGGGGCGTTTGGCTACACCTTC

size: NA
J: TRBJ1-2
V: TRBV25-1
D: TRBD1
CDR3: CASSEPGQGGSDYGYTF
DNA: TGTGCCAGCAGTGAACCGGGACAGGGGGGGTCGGACTATGGCTACACCTTC

size: NA
J: TRBJ1-1
V: TRBV2
D: TRBD1
CDR3: CASSMDRVGSEAFF
DNA: TGTGCCAGCAGTATGGACAGGGTGGGGTCTGAAGCTTTCTTT

size: NA
J: TRBJ2-7
V: TRBV20-1
D: NA
CDR3: CSARSLSRKYF
DNA: TGCAGTGCCCGTAGCCTCAGTCGAAAGTACTTC

size: few
J: TRBJ1-1
V: TRBV5-1
D: TRBD1
CDR3: CASSLSGTGNTEAFF
DNA: TGCGCCAGCAGCTTGTCCGGGACAGGGAACACTGAAGCTTTCTTT

size: once
J: TRBJ2-7
V: TRBV19
D: TRBD1
CDR3: CASSVTGSPEQYF
DNA: TGTGCCAGTAGCGTGACAGGGTCTCCCGAGCAGTACTTC

size: NA
J: TRBJ1-2
V: TRBV28
D: NA
CDR3: CASSFGRGVGYGYTF
DNA: TGTGCCAGCAGTTTCGGGCGGGGAGTTGGTTATGGCTACACCTTC

size: few
J: TRBJ2-7
V: TRBV27
D: TRBD1
CDR3: CASSHTYGTAAYEQYF
DNA: TGTGCCAGCAGTCACACCTATGGGACAGCTGCCTACGAGCAGTACTTC

size: NA
J: TRBJ2-7
V: TRBV5-8
D: TRBD1
CDR3: CASNARSGGYEQYF
DNA: TGTGCCAGCAACGCCAGGTCAGGGGGCTACGAGCAGTACTTC